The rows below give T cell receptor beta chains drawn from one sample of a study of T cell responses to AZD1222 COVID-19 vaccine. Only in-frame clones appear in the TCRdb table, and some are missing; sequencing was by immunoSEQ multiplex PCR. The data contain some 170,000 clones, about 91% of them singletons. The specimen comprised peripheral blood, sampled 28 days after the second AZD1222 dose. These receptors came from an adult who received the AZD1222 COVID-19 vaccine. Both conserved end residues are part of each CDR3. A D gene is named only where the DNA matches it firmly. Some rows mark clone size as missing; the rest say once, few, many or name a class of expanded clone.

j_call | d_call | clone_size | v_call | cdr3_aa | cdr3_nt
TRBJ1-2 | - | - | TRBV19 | CASSTGTNGYTF | TGTGCCAGTAGTACGGGAACAAATGGCTACACCTTC
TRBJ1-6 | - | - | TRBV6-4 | CASSGLGVNSPLHF | TGTGCCAGCAGTGGTCTAGGTGTAAACTCACCCCTCCACTTT
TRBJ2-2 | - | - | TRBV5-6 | CASSLYRGGRYTGELFF | TGTGCCAGCAGCTTGTACAGGGGAGGTCGGTACACCGGGGAGCTGTTTTTT
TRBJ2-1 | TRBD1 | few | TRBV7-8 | CASSLADRGGYNEQFF | TGTGCCAGCAGCTTAGCTGACAGGGGGGGCTACAATGAGCAGTTCTTC
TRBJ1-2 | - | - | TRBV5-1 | CASSLGTANYGYTF | TGCGCCAGCAGCTTAGGCACTGCTAACTATGGCTACACCTTC
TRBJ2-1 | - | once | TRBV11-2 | CASSLNWDEQFF | TGTGCCAGCAGCCTTAATTGGGATGAGCAGTTCTTC
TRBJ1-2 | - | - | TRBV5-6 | CASSLTSGLPANYGYTF | TGTGCCAGCAGCTTAACTTCCGGCCTACCAGCTAACTATGGCTACACCTTC
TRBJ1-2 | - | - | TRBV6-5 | CASSYSWQGNGYTF | TGTGCCAGCAGTTACTCTTGGCAGGGAAATGGCTACACCTTC
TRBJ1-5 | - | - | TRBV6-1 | CASRWAGDQPQHF | TGTGCCAGCAGGTGGGCGGGCGATCAGCCCCAGCATTTT
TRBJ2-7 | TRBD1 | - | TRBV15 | CATTPGQGNRYEQYF | TGTGCCACCACCCCGGGACAGGGGAATCGGTACGAGCAGTACTTC
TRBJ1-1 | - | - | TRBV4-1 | CASSQVGGRPFTNTEAFF | TGCGCCAGCAGCCAAGTAGGGGGGCGACCTTTTACGAACACTGAAGCTTTCTTT
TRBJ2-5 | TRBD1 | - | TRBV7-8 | CASSLSGQGSVETQYF | TGTGCCAGCAGCTTATCTGGACAGGGGAGTGTGGAGACCCAGTACTTC
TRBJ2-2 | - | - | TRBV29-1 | CSVDPNPGTGELFF | TGCAGCGTTGATCCGAATCCGGGCACCGGGGAGCTGTTTTTT
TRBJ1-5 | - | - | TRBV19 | CAIGGPRNQPQHF | TGTGCCATTGGGGGACCTCGCAATCAGCCCCAGCATTTT
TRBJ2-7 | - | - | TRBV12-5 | CASGFYYEQYF | TGTGCTAGTGGTTTTTACTACGAGCAGTACTTC
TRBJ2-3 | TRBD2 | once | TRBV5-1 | CASSRERGTQYF | TGCGCCAGCAGCCGCGAGCGGGGGACGCAGTATTTT